These 13 T cell receptor beta chains were sequenced from one sample in a study of PD-1 blockade in classical Hodgkin lymphoma (dated by TCRdb to 2018 to 2020). What this sample's time point label stands for: cycle 1 day 1 (C1D1), immediately before nivolumab initiation. Every trial patient had relapsed following autologous stem cell transplantation, and prior brentuximab vedotin exposure was what differed among cohorts A, B and C. Library preparation employed the immunoSEQ multiplex PCR assay. In its TCRdb copy, this immuneACCESS table keeps in-frame sequences only and misses some clones. Where compared with another copy, unresolved V genes explain less than half of these, and the others have no known cause. The sample table shows approximately 80,000 clones, and about nine tenths are seen once. Roughly a fifth of the sample lies in the top ten. Sequenced material: peripheral blood mononuclear cells (PBMCs), taken at baseline. Receptor source: a human donor with classical Hodgkin lymphoma.

V and J are TRBV11-2 and TRBJ1-5; D unclear. Germline V gives CDR1 SGHAT, CDR2 FQNNGV. V was pared by 2 bases and J by 1 base, with 9 bases between. CDR3 length: 15 residues. CDR3 in amino acids: CASSLRPGSNQPQHF. Written as DNA, the CDR3 is TGTGCCAGCAGCTTAAGGCCGGGGAGCAATCAGCCCCAGCATTTT.

This chain connects TRBV6-5 to TRBJ2-1; 7 bases line up with TRBD2. The V gene's germline CDR1 is MNHEY and CDR2 SVGAGI. The junction had 9 bases not matched to a gene; V was cut back by 2 bases and J by 8 bases. The CDR3 has 15 amino acids. CDR3 DNA: TGTGCCAGCAGTTACGCGGCGGGAGTTAGGGATGAGCAGTTCTTC. Amino acids: CASSYAAGVRDEQFF.

This rearrangement joins TRBV6-5 to TRBJ2-7, with 9 nucleotides matching TRBD1. The CDR3 extends over 15 amino acids. The junction had 8 bases not matched to a gene; V was cut back by 4 bases and J by 4 bases. Germline V gives CDR1 MNHEY, CDR2 SVGAGI. CDR3 DNA sequence: TGTGCCAGCAGTTCACCGGGACAGGGTACTTACGAGCAGTACTTC. It codes for CASSSPGQGTYEQYF.

V usage is TRBV11-2 and J usage is TRBJ2-3; maybe TRBD2 (5 bases). Deletions cut 1 base from V and 4 bases from J, with 15 bases between. CDR3 length: 16 residues. Germline lookup yields CDR1 SGHAT and CDR2 FQNNGV. The DNA of the CDR3 is TGTGCCAGCAGCTTAGTTTCGGGAAGGCGCGCAGATACGCAGTATTTT. Translating it yields CASSLVSGRRADTQYF. Full variable domain (outside the CDR3, taken from reference TRBV11-2 and TRBJ2-3): EAGVAQSPRYKIIEKRQSVAFWCNPISGHATLYWYQQILGQGPKLLIQFQNNGVVDDSQLPKDRFSAERLKGVDSTLKIQPAKLEDSAVYLCASSLVSGRRADTQYFGPGTRLTVL.

The chain combines TRBV10-3 with TRBJ1-2; D remains unclear. The CDR3 loop spans 13 amino acids. Germline values: CDR1 ENHRY, CDR2 SYGVKD. Trimming pared 8 bases from V and 4 bases from J, leaving 14 bases between. The DNA for the CDR3 is TGTGCCATCTCGCAAGACATGCGCTATGGCTACACCTTC. Translating gives CAISQDMRYGYTF.

This chain links TRBV5-1 with TRBJ2-3; D is ambiguous. Germline V gene data show CDR1 as SGHRS and CDR2 as YFSETQ. The CDR3 is made up of 12 amino acids. V was clipped by 7 bases and J by 4 bases, with 10 bases between them. This CDR3 reads CASHNIADTQYF. The CDR3 nucleotides read TGCGCCAGCCACAACATAGCAGATACGCAGTATTTT.

This chain uses TRBV10-3 with TRBJ2-7; TRBD1 might be the D (6 bases). Germline values: CDR1 ENHRY, CDR2 SYGVKD. Trimming cost V 2 bases and J 5 bases, with 10 bases left between them. The CDR3 runs to 13 residues. The CDR3 here is CAISEGTWDEQYF. The CDR3, as DNA: TGTGCCATCAGTGAGGGGACATGGGACGAGCAGTACTTC.

This sequence joins TRBV4-1 and TRBJ1-1; possible D gene TRBD1, 5 bases. V shed 2 bases and J shed 0 bases, with 10 bases lying between them. Germline loops: CDR1 MGHRA, CDR2 YSYEKL. The length of the CDR3 is 15 residues. The CDR3 sequence is CASSQYGTVNTEAFF. The CDR3 nucleotides are TGCGCCAGCAGCCAATATGGGACGGTGAACACTGAAGCTTTCTTT.

The chain couples TRBV30 to TRBJ1-5; tentatively, D is TRBD1 (5 bases). Trimming stripped 0 bases from V and 0 bases from J, with 12 bases between. Germline V lookup: CDR1 GTSNPN, CDR2 SVGIG (reference sequence). The CDR3 is 16 residues long. CDR3: CAWSVDGGDSNQPQHF. The CDR3 DNA sequence: TGTGCCTGGAGTGTAGATGGGGGGGATAGCAATCAGCCCCAGCATTTT.

The V call is TRBV5-1, the J call TRBJ2-5; 9 nucleotides agree with TRBD2. In germline, CDR1 is SGHRS, CDR2 YFSETQ. CDR3 size: 16 residues. V trimming: 0 bases; J trimming: 2 bases; junction bases outside the gene matches: 5. The CDR3 here is CASSLGSSGNQETQYF. The CDR3 DNA sequence: TGCGCCAGCAGCTTGGGGTCTAGCGGGAATCAAGAGACCCAGTACTTC. The whole variable domain, remainder taken from reference TRBV5-1 and TRBJ2-5, is KAGVTQTPRYLIKTRGQQVTLSCSPISGHRSVSWYQQTPGQGLQFLFEYFSETQRNKGNFPGRFSGRQFSNSRSEMNVSTLELGDSALYLCASSLGSSGNQETQYFGPGTRLLVL.

This chain uses TRBV27 with TRBJ2-2; a possible D gene is TRBD2 (6 bases). CDR1 MNHEY and CDR2 SMNVEV come from the germline V gene (reference sequence). V was shortened by 5 bases and J by 1 base, with 8 bases between the two germline ends. This CDR3 contains 14 residues. Here the CDR3 DNA reads TGTGCCAGCAGTACGCGGGGGAACACCGGGGAGCTGTTTTTT. This translates into CASSTRGNTGELFF.

This clone was observed a single time. V and J are TRBV5-1 and TRBJ2-7; TRBD1 or TRBD2 may be the D gene (8 bases each). Germline CDR1 SGHRS, CDR2 YFSETQ. V was shortened by 4 bases and J by 3 bases, with 17 bases between the two germline ends. The CDR3 loop spans 15 amino acids. CDR3 amino acids: CASSREGQANYEQYF. The DNA for the CDR3 is TGCGCCAGCAGCCGGGAGGGACAGGCCAACTACGAGCAGTACTTC. The full variable domain, in which reference TRBV5-1 and TRBJ2-7 provide the parts outside the CDR3, is KAGVTQTPRYLIKTRGQQVTLSCSPISGHRSVSWYQQTPGQGLQFLFEYFSETQRNKGNFPGRFSGRQFSNSRSEMNVSTLELGDSALYLCASSREGQANYEQYFGPGTRLTVT.

This clone was found once. This chain's CDR3 is CASSPTVELNTEAFF. The DNA of the CDR3 is TGTGCCAGCAGTCCGACAGTGGAGTTGAACACTGAAGCTTTCTTT. The rearrangement links TRBV6-5 to TRBJ1-1; possible D gene TRBD1, 5 bases. V lost 5 bases and J 0 bases, leaving 13 bases between the germline ends. The length of the CDR3 is 15 residues. The germline CDR1 and CDR2 sequences are MNHEY and SVGAGI.